These 6 T cell receptor beta chains came from one sample sequenced in a study of cytomegalovirus exposure and HLA in healthy donors. In the PCR, 60 Vbeta and 13 Jbeta primers were used. Assay used: immunoSEQ multiplex PCR; TCRdb lists only in-frame clones, some missing. The table has over 100,000 clones, approximately 87% seen once. The sample was PBMCs. The receptors here all came from a woman in her 30s in good health and CMV-seronegative.

Of note for this clone: This CDR3 is also generated by other DNA sequences in the sample. The chain recombines TRBV5-1 with TRBJ2-1; TRBD2 aligns across 10 bases. J gave up 1 base and V 2 bases, and 6 bases lay outside the gene matches. This CDR3 has 17 residues. Looked up from germline, CDR1 is SGHRS and CDR2 is YFSETQ. Here the CDR3 reads CASSLGGLAVSYNEQFF. The CDR3 DNA sequence: TGCGCCAGCAGCTTAGGAGGACTAGCGGTTTCCTACAATGAGCAGTTCTTC.

The DNA for the CDR3 is TGTGCCAGCAGCCTACTAGCGGGGAGCACAGATACGCAGTATTTT. This gives the protein CASSLLAGSTDTQYF. The chain links TRBV7-7 to TRBJ2-3, with 10 bases that match TRBD2. CDR3 size: 15 residues. Germline V gene sequence: CDR1 SSHAT, CDR2 FNYEAQ (reference sequence). Unmatched junction bases numbered 2, after V lost 5 bases and J lost 0 bases.

This chain joins TRBV27 and TRBJ2-5; 12 bases align to TRBD2. This CDR3 has 16 amino acids. The germline gives CDR1 MNHEY, CDR2 SMNVEV (reference sequence). After removal of 7 bases from V and 5 bases from J, the junction contained 11 bases not matched to a gene. CDR3 sequence: CASKMEASGGVETQYF. The CDR3 bases are TGTGCCAGCAAGATGGAGGCTAGCGGGGGGGTGGAGACCCAGTACTTC.

The rearrangement links TRBV2 to TRBJ2-7; the D is unclear. V lost 4 bases and J lost 6, with 10 bases in between. The CDR3 length is 12 residues. Per germline, CDR1 SNHLY and CDR2 FYNNEI. This CDR3 reads CASSGTSGEQYF. Written as DNA, the CDR3 is TGTGCCAGCAGTGGAACGTCCGGCGAGCAGTACTTC.

The chain employs TRBV28 and TRBJ1-3, with TRBD1 matching over 8 bases. CDR3 length: 15 residues. The germline V gene encodes CDR1 MDHEN and CDR2 SYDVKM. Trimming cost V 6 bases and J 2 bases; bases outside gene matches: 6. CDR3 sequence (DNA): TGTGCCAGCAGAGGACAGGGTACTCCTGGAAACACCATATATTTT. The encoded protein is CASRGQGTPGNTIYF.

The genes are TRBV30 and TRBJ2-7, with D possibly matching TRBD1 (6 bases). Germline CDR1 and CDR2: GTSNPN and SVGIG (reference sequence). The CDR3 spans 14 residues. Trimming took off 3 bases at V and 0 bases at J, with 12 bases between the two ends. The CDR3 bases are TGTGCCTGGAGCCGGGACACAAGCTCCTACGAGCAGTACTTC. Encoded protein: CAWSRDTSSYEQYF.